This T cell receptor beta chain appears in the sequencing data of a study of blood T cell repertoires in COVID-19 (dated by TCRdb to about 2020). For context, the study as a whole: Collaborator samples came from the United States, Italy and Spain and covered acute and convalescent phases of COVID-19. The material from the prospective study consisted of cDNA or gDNA derived from T cells, B-cell-depleted T cells, or PBMCs. Subjects who had been exposed to COVID-19, were actively infected with it, or had recovered from it provided the deeply sampled blood TCRbeta repertoires that made up the dataset. The repertoires were made available in a free public database intended to serve as a resource for research on the immune response to SARS-CoV-2. The samples were drawn from two sources: the first 160 participants of the ongoing ImmuneRACE study, and approximately 1,300 subjects contributed by 6 global collaborators. Nearly every sample came with metadata listing a de-identified subject ID, COVID-19 status, age in years and sex. Where available, HLA class I and class II types were taken from metadata supplied by the sample provider and were not determined by assay-based typing. Summary of the overall study and its limitations: How much clinical and demographic metadata was included differed by source and by participant, and the metadata was provided uncurated.

The immunoSEQ Assay, a bias-controlled multiplex PCR, was used to amplify TCRbeta CDR3 regions from genomic DNA. In the original analysis: The number of nucleated cells in each sample was estimated by amplification of reference gene primers within the assay. To quantify the absolute abundance of each unique TCRbeta CDR3 rearrangement, sequence reads were collapsed and filtered. For each sample, productive Simpson clonality was calculated as the square root of Simpson's diversity index over productive rearrangements. TCRdb's version of the immuneACCESS table is confined to in-frame rearrangements and falls short of the full clone set. An unresolved V gene accounts for under half of the shortfall where checked; the remainder is of unknown origin. That table gives V, J and clone size, and the DNA gave D and trimming. The sample table shows approximately 240,000 clones, and approximately 90% are seen once. About 6.3% of the sample is in the top ten clones.

V sheds 0 bases and J sheds 2 bases, leaving 6 bases between their ends. Its CDR3 holds 13 amino acids, cysteine through phenylalanine. The kept DNA is CDR3 alone, 39 bases in frame from the first base. The germline V gene (reference sequence) gives CDR1 as GTSNPN and CDR2 as SVGIG. As to this clone: This receptor's antigen is unknown. Base-call qualities are not available, and no considerably larger clone is one nucleotide away.

Enrolling through a virtual design, the prospective study's participants ranged in age from roughly 18 to 95 years and lived across about two dozen United States geographic areas. Cohort assignment in the prospective study relied on participant-reported clinical history from a screening survey and a study questionnaire. Each participant in the prospective study had whole blood, serum and a nasopharyngeal or oropharyngeal swab collected by mobile phlebotomists. Participants in the prospective study had the option to provide additional blood draws and questionnaires over an approximately two-month period. Prospective study blood samples were shipped either frozen or at room temperature before DNA extraction.

Recombination joined TRBV30 with TRBJ2-3, with the D gene call left open. This sequence was found in a woman in her 30s with acute COVID-19. The sequenced sample consisted of PBMCs or T cells enriched from blood (not recorded which). The nucleotide sequence is TGTGCCTGGAGTGTGACTGACACAGATACGCAGTATTTT. It translates to CAWSVTDTDTQYF.